This T cell receptor beta chain was recovered during a study of T cells expressing NK-cell markers. The CDR3 is made up of 15 amino acids. Germline V gene sequence: CDR1 LNHDA, CDR2 SQIVND (reference sequence). TCRdb re-called the 5' RACE reads and gives one entry per CDR3 protein, without DNA. The repertoire shows about 160,000 distinct CDR3 sequences; the top ten hold less than 20%. The sample comprised blood T cells: a sorted CD56 or NKG2C T cell subset, CD4+ or CD8+ T cells, or bulk PBMC T cells (not recorded which). This receptor was taken from a woman aged 18-69 years in good health. J is TRBJ1-5 and V is TRBV19. Here the CDR3 reads CASSIVGRSNQPQHF.